The 10 T cell receptor beta chains below were found in one sample sequenced in a study of T cell repertoires in cytomegalovirus infection (dated by TCRdb to 2018 to 2020). Sequencer: Illumina HiSeq 1500. In TCRdb, the public reads were trimmed at Q25 with fastp and aligned with MiXCR, with productive beta chains retained. Merged by CDR3 protein, the rows form single entries marked with the most common genes and DNA. The sample table holds over 85,000 distinct CDR3 sequences, of which about 15% were seen once. The top ten constitute more than 7% of the sample. Material: PBMCs. The receptors stem from a human donor in good health (CMV status not recorded). Some clones in this sample may be carry-over from other donors' samples.

Ten or more counts support this clonotype. The chain has TRBV23-1 and TRBJ2-2; D unresolved. TRBV23-1 is an open reading frame, and its role is uncertain. The length of the CDR3 is 16 residues. V lost 4 bases and J 1 base, leaving 13 bases between the germline ends. CDR3 nucleotides: TGCGCCAGCAGTCCTTATGACACGAGGAACACCGGGGAGCTGTTTTTT. Translation: CASSPYDTRNTGELFF.

The J gene is TRBJ2-5, the V gene TRBV7-2, with a weak D call TRBD1 (6 bases). V dropped 0 bases and J dropped 5 bases, with 13 bases sitting between them. Germline V CDR1 and CDR2: SGHTA, FQGNSA. This CDR3 is built from 15 residues. The CDR3 spells CASSLAQGIRETQYF. Written as DNA, the CDR3 is TGTGCCAGCAGCTTAGCGCAGGGGATCCGGGAGACCCAGTACTTC. Full variable domain (outside the CDR3, taken from reference TRBV7-2 and TRBJ2-5): GAGVSQSPSNKVTEKGKDVELRCDPISGHTALYWYRQSLGQGLEFLIYFQGNSAPDKSGLPSDRFSAERTGGSVSTLTIQRTQQEDSAVYLCASSLAQGIRETQYFGPGTRLLVL.

This clonotype was seen only a few times. This rearrangement joins TRBV7-2 to TRBJ2-1; D possibly uses TRBD1 or TRBD2 (5 bases each). Trimming took 1 base from V and 7 from J, leaving 11 bases between them. Germline V CDR1 and CDR2: SGHTA, FQGNSA. This CDR3 is built from 14 residues. CDR3 protein: CASSLVPGQNEQFF. CDR3 bases: TGTGCCAGCAGCTTAGTTCCGGGGCAAAATGAGCAGTTCTTC.

V is TRBV2 and J is TRBJ1-2; no firm D call. Trimming removed 1 base from V and 3 bases from J, with 12 bases in between. CDR1 SNHLY and CDR2 FYNNEI come from the germline V gene. This CDR3 is built from 15 residues. Here the CDR3 DNA reads TGTGCCAGCAGTGAAGATCGAGGGAAGGACTATGGCTACACCTTC. It specifies CASSEDRGKDYGYTF.

This clonotype appeared a few times. The V gene is TRBV6-1, the J gene TRBJ2-1, with a weak D call TRBD2 (6 bases). The CDR3 is 15 amino acids. Germline V gives CDR1 MNHNS, CDR2 SASEGT. The V and J ends lost 6 bases and 13 bases respectively, with 25 bases between them. DNA for the CDR3: TGTGCCAGCAGGAAATTAAGGGACTCCTCAAAGGCTCAGTTCTTC. Its translation is CASRKLRDSSKAQFF.

This sequence joins TRBV23-1 and TRBJ1-2; D is undetermined. TRBV23-1 is labeled an ORF, and its function is uncertain. The CDR3 sequence is 15 residues long. V was clipped by 8 bases and J by 0 bases, with 16 bases between them. CDR3 residues: CASGEQSWTNYGYTF. The CDR3, as DNA: TGCGCCAGCGGGGAACAGTCATGGACTAACTATGGCTACACCTTC.

The chain uses TRBV6-2 or TRBV6-3 and TRBJ1-5; D gene unclear. Trimming pared 0 bases from V and 4 bases from J, leaving 16 bases between. This CDR3 region has 17 residues. Germline assignment: CDR1 MNHEY and CDR2 SVGEGT. CDR3 amino acids: CASSYSRQQSPNQPQHF. In DNA, the CDR3 is TGTGCCAGCAGTTACTCGAGGCAACAGAGCCCTAATCAGCCCCAGCATTTT.

This clonotype was counted many times. This chain uses TRBV7-2 with TRBJ1-2, with TRBD1 as a possible D gene (5 bases). Deletions cut 3 bases from V and 6 bases from J, with 26 bases between. Germline V lookup: CDR1 SGHTA, CDR2 FQGNSA. The CDR3 spans 18 residues. DNA for the CDR3: TGTGCCAGCAGCTTGTACGAAAGGGGACCTCCAGGACCCAATGGCTACACCTTC. Amino acid sequence: CASSLYERGPPGPNGYTF.

This clonotype was seen a few times. The V and J genes are TRBV6-6 and TRBJ1-5, with D unclear. The CDR3 is made up of 12 amino acids. The germline V gene has CDR1 MNHNY and CDR2 SVGAGI (reference sequence). Trimming removed 8 bases from V and 6 bases from J, with 11 bases in between. The CDR3 DNA reads TGTGCCAGCTGTAGTCTCGGTCAGCCCCAGCATTTT. Its protein is CASCSLGQPQHF.

Of note for this clonotype: A much more abundant neighbour one base away suggests this may be a read error. CDR3 sequence (DNA): TGTGCCTGCAGTGACGGGGGGGGGTCGTCGAATTCACCCCTCCACTTT. This gives the protein CACSDGGGSSNSPLHF. This chain connects TRBV2 to TRBJ1-6; D might be TRBD1 (5 bases). This CDR3 region has 16 residues. Looked up from germline, CDR1 is SNHLY and CDR2 is FYNNEI.